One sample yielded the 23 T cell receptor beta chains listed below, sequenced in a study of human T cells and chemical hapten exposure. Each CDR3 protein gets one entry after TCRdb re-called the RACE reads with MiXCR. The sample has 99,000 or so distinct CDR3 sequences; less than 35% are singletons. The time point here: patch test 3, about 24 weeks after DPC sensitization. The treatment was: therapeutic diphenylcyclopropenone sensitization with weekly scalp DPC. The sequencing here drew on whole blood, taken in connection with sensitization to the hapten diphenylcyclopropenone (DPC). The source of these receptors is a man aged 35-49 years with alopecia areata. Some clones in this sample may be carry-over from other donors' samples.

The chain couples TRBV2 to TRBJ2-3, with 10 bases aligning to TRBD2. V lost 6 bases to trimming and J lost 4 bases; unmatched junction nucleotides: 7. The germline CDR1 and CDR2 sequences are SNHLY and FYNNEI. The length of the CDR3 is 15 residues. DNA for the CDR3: TGTGCCAGCAGACAACTAGCGGGATCTTCAGATACGCAGTATTTT. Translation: CASRQLAGSSDTQYF.

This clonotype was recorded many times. This chain's CDR3 is CASSLMIGHQETQYF. As DNA, the CDR3 is TGTGCCAGCAGTTTAATGATCGGGCACCAAGAGACCCAGTACTTC. The chain carries TRBV12-3 or TRBV12-4 and TRBJ2-5; D not certain. This CDR3 contains 15 residues. The V and J ends lost 2 bases and 0 bases respectively, with 10 bases between them.

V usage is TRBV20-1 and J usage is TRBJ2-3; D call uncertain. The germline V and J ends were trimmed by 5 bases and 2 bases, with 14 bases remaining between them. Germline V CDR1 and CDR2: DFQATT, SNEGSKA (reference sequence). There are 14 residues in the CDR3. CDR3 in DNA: TGCAGTGCTGCCCGCAACGAAAACACAGATACGCAGTATTTT. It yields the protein CSAARNENTDTQYF.

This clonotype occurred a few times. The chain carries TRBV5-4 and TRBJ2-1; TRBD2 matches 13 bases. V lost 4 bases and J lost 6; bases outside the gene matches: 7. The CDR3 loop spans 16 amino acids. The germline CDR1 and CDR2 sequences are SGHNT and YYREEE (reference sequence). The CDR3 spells CASSPDGLAGANEQFF. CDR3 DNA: TGTGCCAGCAGCCCGGACGGACTAGCGGGAGCCAATGAGCAGTTCTTC. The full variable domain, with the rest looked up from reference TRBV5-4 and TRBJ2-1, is ETGVTQSPTHLIKTRGQQVTLRCSSQSGHNTVSWYQQALGQGPQFIFQYYREEENGRGNFPPRFSGLQFPNYSSELNVNALELDDSALYLCASSPDGLAGANEQFFGPGTRLTVL.

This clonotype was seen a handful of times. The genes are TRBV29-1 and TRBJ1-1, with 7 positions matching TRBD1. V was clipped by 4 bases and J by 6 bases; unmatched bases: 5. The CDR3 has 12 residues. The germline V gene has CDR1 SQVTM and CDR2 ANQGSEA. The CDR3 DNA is TGCAGCGTTGCACAGGGGAGAGCTGAAGCTTTCTTT. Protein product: CSVAQGRAEAFF.

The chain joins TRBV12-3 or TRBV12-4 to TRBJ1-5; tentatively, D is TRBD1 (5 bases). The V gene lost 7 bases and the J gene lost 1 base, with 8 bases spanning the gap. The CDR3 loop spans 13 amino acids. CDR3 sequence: CASTWGSNQPQHF. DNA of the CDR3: TGTGCCAGCACCTGGGGGAGCAATCAGCCCCAGCATTTT.

For the CDR3, the DNA is TGTGCCAGCAGCCCACGGACAAACCCGCGGGATACGCAGTATTTT. Translation: CASSPRTNPRDTQYF. The chain employs TRBV11-3 and TRBJ2-3; possibly TRBD1 for D (5 bases). CDR3 length equals 15 residues. The V end was cut by 5 bases, the J end by 6 bases, with 18 bases between. Germline CDR1 reads SGHNT; CDR2 reads YENEEA.

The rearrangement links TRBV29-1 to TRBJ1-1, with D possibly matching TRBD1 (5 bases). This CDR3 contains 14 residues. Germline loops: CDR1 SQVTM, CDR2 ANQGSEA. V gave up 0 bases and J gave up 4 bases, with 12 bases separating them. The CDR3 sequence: CSVEDLSGGTEAFF. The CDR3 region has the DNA TGCAGCGTTGAAGATCTCTCCGGGGGCACTGAAGCTTTCTTT.

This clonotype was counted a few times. The CDR3 bases are TGTGCCAGCAGCGGGACTAGCGGGAGGAATGAGCAGTTCTTC. Residues: CASSGTSGRNEQFF. V is TRBV6-2 or TRBV6-3 and J is TRBJ2-1, with 15 nucleotides matching TRBD2. This CDR3 spans 14 amino acids. V lost 6 bases and J lost 7; bases outside the gene matches: 1. The germline gives CDR1 MNHEY, CDR2 SVGEGT.

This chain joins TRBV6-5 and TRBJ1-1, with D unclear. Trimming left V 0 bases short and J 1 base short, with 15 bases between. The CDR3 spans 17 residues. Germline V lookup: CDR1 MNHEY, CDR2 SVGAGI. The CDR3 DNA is TGTGCCAGCAGTTACTCTGGTAGCGGGGTGGGGAACACTGAAGCTTTCTTT. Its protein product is CASSYSGSGVGNTEAFF.

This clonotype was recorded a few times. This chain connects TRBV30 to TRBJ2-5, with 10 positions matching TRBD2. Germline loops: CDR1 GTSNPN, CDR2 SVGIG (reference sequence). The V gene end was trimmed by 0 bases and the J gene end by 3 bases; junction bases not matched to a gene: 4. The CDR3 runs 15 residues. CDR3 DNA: TGTGCCTGGAGTGTAGGGCTAGCGGGAGAAGAGACCCAGTACTTC. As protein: CAWSVGLAGEETQYF.

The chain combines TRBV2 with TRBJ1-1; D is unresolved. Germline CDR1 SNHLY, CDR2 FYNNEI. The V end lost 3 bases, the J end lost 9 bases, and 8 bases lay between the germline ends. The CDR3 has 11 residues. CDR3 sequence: CASSDTVQAFF. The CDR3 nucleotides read TGTGCCAGCAGTGACACCGTCCAAGCTTTCTTT. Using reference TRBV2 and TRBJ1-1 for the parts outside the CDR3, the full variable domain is EPEVTQTPSHQVTQMGQEVILRCVPISNHLYFYWYRQILGQKVEFLVSFYNNEISEKSEIFDDQFSVERPDGSNFTLKIRSTKLEDSAMYFCASSDTVQAFFGQGTRLTVV.

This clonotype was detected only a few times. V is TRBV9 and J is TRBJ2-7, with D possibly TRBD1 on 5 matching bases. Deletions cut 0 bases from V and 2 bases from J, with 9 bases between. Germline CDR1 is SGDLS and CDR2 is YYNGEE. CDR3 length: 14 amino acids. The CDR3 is CASSVGTDTYEQYF. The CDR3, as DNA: TGTGCCAGCAGCGTAGGGACGGACACCTACGAGCAGTACTTC.

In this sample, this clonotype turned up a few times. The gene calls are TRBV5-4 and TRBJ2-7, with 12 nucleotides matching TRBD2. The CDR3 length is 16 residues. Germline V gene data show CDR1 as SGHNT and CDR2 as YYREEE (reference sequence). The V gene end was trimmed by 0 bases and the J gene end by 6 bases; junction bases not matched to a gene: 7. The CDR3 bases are TGTGCCAGCAGCTTGGATCTAGCGGGAGGGCACGGCGAGCAGTACGTC. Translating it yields CASSLDLAGGHGEQYV.

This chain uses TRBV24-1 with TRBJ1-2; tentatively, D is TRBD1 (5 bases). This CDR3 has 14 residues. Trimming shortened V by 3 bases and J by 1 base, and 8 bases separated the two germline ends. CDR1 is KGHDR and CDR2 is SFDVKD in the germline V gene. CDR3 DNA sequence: TGTGCCACCAGTGATCGCAGGGTTAACTATGGCTACACCTTC. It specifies CATSDRRVNYGYTF.

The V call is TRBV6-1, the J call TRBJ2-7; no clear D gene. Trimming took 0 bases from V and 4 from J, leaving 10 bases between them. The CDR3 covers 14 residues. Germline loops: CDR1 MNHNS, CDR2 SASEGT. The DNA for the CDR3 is TGTGCCAGCAGTGAAGCGCAAGCTGATTACGAGCAGTACGTC. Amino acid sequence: CASSEAQADYEQYV.

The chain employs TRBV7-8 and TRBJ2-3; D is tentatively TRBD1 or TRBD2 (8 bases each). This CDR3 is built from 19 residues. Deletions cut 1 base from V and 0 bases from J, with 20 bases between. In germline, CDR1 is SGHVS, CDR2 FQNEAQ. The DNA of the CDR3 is TGTGCCAGCAGCTTAGACTCGGGACAGGCTAGCGGGAGCACAGATACGCAGTATTTT. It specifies CASSLDSGQASGSTDTQYF.

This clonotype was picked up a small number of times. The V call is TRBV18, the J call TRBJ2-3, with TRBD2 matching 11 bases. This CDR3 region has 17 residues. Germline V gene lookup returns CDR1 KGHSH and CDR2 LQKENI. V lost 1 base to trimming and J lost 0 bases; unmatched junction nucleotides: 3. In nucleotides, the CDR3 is TGTGCCAGCTCACCACTGACTAGCGGGATAAGCACAGATACGCAGTATTTT. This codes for CASSPLTSGISTDTQYF.

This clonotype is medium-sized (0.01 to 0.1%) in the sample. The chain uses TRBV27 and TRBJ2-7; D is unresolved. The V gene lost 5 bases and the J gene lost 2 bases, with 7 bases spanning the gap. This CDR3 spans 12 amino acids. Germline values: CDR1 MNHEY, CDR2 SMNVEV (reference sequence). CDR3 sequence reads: CASSRVPYEQYF. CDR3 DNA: TGTGCCAGCAGTAGGGTGCCCTACGAGCAGTACTTC.

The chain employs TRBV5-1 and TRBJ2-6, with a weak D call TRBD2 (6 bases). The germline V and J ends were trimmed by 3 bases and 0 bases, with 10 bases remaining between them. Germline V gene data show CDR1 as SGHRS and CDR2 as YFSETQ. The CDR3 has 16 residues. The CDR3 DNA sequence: TGCGCCAGCAGCTCGGCGGGAAACTCTGGGGCCAACGTCCTGACTTTC. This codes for CASSSAGNSGANVLTF.

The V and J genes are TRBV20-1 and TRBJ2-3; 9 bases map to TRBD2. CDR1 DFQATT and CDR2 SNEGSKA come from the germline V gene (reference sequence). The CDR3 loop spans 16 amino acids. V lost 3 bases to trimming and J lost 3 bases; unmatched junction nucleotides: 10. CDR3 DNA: TGCAGTGCTAGTGGGGGTAGCGGGAGAGGGACAGATACGCAGTATTTT. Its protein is CSASGGSGRGTDTQYF.

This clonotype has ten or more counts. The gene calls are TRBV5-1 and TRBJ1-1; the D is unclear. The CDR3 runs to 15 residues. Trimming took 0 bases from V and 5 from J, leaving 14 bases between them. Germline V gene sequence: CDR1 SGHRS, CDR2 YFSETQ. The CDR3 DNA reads TGCGCCAGCAGCTTGGCCCCGGGCAGTTGGACTGAAGCTTTCTTT. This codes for CASSLAPGSWTEAFF.

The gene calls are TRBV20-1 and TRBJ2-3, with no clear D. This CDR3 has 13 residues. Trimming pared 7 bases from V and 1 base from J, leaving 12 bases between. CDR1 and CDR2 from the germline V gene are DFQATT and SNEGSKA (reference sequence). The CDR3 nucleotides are TGCAGTGTTTCATCTAGGGGCACAGATACGCAGTATTTT. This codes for CSVSSRGTDTQYF.